Listed here is a single TCR beta chain. As yet, its antigen is unknown. This sample is drawn from a study of T cell responses to AZD1222 COVID-19 vaccine. Trimming stripped 3 bases from V and 2 bases from J, with 6 bases between. CDR3 length equals 12 residues. CDR1 DFQATT and CDR2 SNEGSKA come from the germline V gene (reference sequence). Study-level results: Donors were mostly white British, more females; clonal diversity possibly underestimated. Vaccine-associated CD4 TCRs spanned spike, dominant at 160-218 and 743-854. Repertoire samples came only from after the peak T cell response. Spike-specific TCR repertoires showed rising breadth and depth after two AZD1222 doses.

Clones were read by immunoSEQ multiplex PCR, and TCRdb kept only the in-frame ones, dropping some. The sample shows about 150,000 clones, approximately 86% of them seen only once. The chain links TRBV20-1 to TRBJ2-3; D unclear. The source is an adult who received the MenACWY meningococcal vaccine as a control. Sample: peripheral blood, taken 28 days after the second dose of the MenACWY control vaccine. The chain's CDR3 is CSASLNTDTQYF. The CDR3, as DNA: TGCAGTGCTAGTCTAAACACAGATACGCAGTATTTT.